Each of the 31 T cell receptor beta chains below was sequenced from the same sample in a study of blood T cells in healthy people across ages. The use of a sample-barcoded 5' primer and a J-beta primer mix characterized a second PCR of roughly 7 to 12 cycles. TCRdb processed the 5' RACE reads anew with MiXCR; each CDR3 protein has one entry. The sample includes hundreds of thousands of distinct CDR3 sequences, roughly half of them seen just once. Sequences were obtained from blood. The receptor set was obtained from a woman older than 75 in good health.

In its sample, this clonotype was seen many times. V is TRBV28 and J is TRBJ2-3; a possible D gene is TRBD1 (5 bases). Trimming shortened V by 1 base and J by 0 bases, and 11 bases separated the two germline ends. Germline V CDR1 and CDR2: MDHEN, SYDVKM. This CDR3 has 16 residues. CDR3 in amino acids: CASSLSGWVSTDTQYF. CDR3 DNA sequence: TGTGCCAGCAGTTTATCAGGGTGGGTTAGCACAGATACGCAGTATTTT.

J is TRBJ2-5 and V is TRBV28, with D perhaps matching TRBD1 or TRBD2 (5 bases each). The J call is uncertain, as TRBJ2-7 better fits the DNA end. Germline V gene lookup returns CDR1 MDHEN and CDR2 SYDVKM. The CDR3 sequence is 18 residues long. Written as DNA, the CDR3 is TGTGCCAGCAGCCGTTACCGAGGAGGCGGCAGGACATTAGACGAGCAGTACTTC. Amino acids: CASSRYRGGGRTLDEQYF.

In its sample, this clonotype was seen many times. The chain couples TRBV6-2 or TRBV6-3 to TRBJ2-1, with TRBD2 matching 14 bases. V was clipped by 4 bases and J by 7 bases; unmatched bases: 12. The CDR3 contains 18 residues. Germline assignment: CDR1 MNHEY and CDR2 SVGEGT. Here the CDR3 reads CASSFTGTSGSRVNEQFF. The CDR3, as DNA: TGTGCCAGCAGTTTTACGGGGACTAGCGGGAGTCGGGTGAATGAGCAGTTCTTC.

The chain carries TRBV3-1 and TRBJ2-7; D is unresolved. Germline V lookup: CDR1 LGHDT, CDR2 YNNKEL (reference sequence). The V end lost 0 bases, the J end lost 0 bases, and 9 bases lay between the germline ends. This CDR3 region has 15 residues. CDR3 nucleotide sequence: TGTGCCAGCAGCCAAGAGGTGGCTAACTCCTACGAGCAGTACTTC. Translation gives CASSQEVANSYEQYF.

This chain joins TRBV2 and TRBJ1-1; a weak D match, TRBD1 (5 bases). The CDR3 totals 11 residues. Trimming removed 6 bases at V and 5 bases at J, with 7 bases between. Germline V gives CDR1 SNHLY, CDR2 FYNNEI. The CDR3: CASRGETEAFF. CDR3 nucleotide sequence: TGTGCCAGCAGGGGGGAAACTGAAGCTTTCTTT.

This clonotype was found many times. This chain uses TRBV3-1 with TRBJ2-1, with TRBD2 as a possible D gene (7 bases). The CDR3 length is 13 residues. CDR1 LGHDT and CDR2 YNNKEL come from the germline V gene (reference sequence). Trimming left V 4 bases short and J 9 bases short, with 13 bases between. The CDR3 bases are TGTGCCAGCAGCCTGGGGGGGGGCGTTGAGCAGTTCTTC. Encoded protein: CASSLGGGVEQFF.

As regards this clonotype: A much bigger clone sits one base away, suggesting this may be a read error. The genes are TRBV6-5 and TRBJ2-7, with D possibly TRBD2 on 7 matching bases. From germline, CDR1 is MNHEY and CDR2 SVGAGI. This CDR3 has 12 residues. V was shortened by 6 bases and J by 3 bases, with 9 bases between the two germline ends. Here the CDR3 DNA reads TGTGCCAGCAGAGGGGGGGGCTACGAGCAGTACTTC. Translation gives CASRGGGYEQYF.

The chain uses TRBV9 and TRBJ2-2; tentatively, D is TRBD2 (6 bases). V lost 0 bases and J 0 bases, leaving 12 bases between the germline ends. The CDR3 covers 17 residues. Germline V CDR1 and CDR2: SGDLS, YYNGEE. The CDR3 coding sequence is TGTGCCAGCAGCGTAGGTCTTGCGGGACCGAACACCGGGGAGCTGTTTTTT. Its protein is CASSVGLAGPNTGELFF.

J is TRBJ2-7 and V is TRBV4-3; TRBD1 aligns across 7 bases. The CDR3 has 15 amino acids. From germline, CDR1 is LGHNA and CDR2 YSLEER. J gave up 3 bases and V 0 bases, and 5 bases lay outside the gene matches. In DNA, the CDR3 is TGCGCCAGCAGCCAAGATAGGACAGGAGGCTACGAGCAGTACTTC. This translates into CASSQDRTGGYEQYF.

This clonotype came up many times. A junction boundary mismatches the germline segment, possibly from a read error. The gene calls are TRBV7-2 and TRBJ2-1; D is uncertain. CDR3 length: 13 amino acids. Germline assignment: CDR1 SGHTA and CDR2 FQGNSA. In DNA form, the CDR3 reads TGCGCCAGCAGCGTGCGCTCCTACAATGAGCAGTTCTTC. It specifies CASSVRSYNEQFF.

CDR3 sequence reads: CASSYEGTSIPREQYF. The CDR3 DNA is TGTGCCAGCAGTTACGAGGGGACTAGCATTCCTCGCGAGCAGTACTTC. The chain is built from TRBV6-5 and TRBJ2-7; 9 positions agree with TRBD2. Losses at the gene ends were 2 bases for V and 6 bases for J; bases not matched to a gene: 11. CDR1 and CDR2 from the germline V gene are MNHEY and SVGAGI. The CDR3 loop spans 16 amino acids.

This rearrangement joins TRBV5-1 to TRBJ2-7; maybe TRBD1 (5 bases). The V end was cut by 4 bases, the J end by 6 bases, with 11 bases between. This CDR3 has 12 amino acids. Germline V CDR1 and CDR2: SGHRS, YFSETQ. In DNA, the CDR3 is TGCGCCAGCAGCATCGGACATTCCGAGCAGTACTTC. It translates to CASSIGHSEQYF. Filled out from reference TRBV5-1 and TRBJ2-7, the complete variable domain reads KAGVTQTPRYLIKTRGQQVTLSCSPISGHRSVSWYQQTPGQGLQFLFEYFSETQRNKGNFPGRFSGRQFSNSRSEMNVSTLELGDSALYLCASSIGHSEQYFGPGTRLTVT.

This clonotype showed up many times. The chain carries TRBV2 and TRBJ2-1; 10 bases map to TRBD2. Germline CDR1 SNHLY, CDR2 FYNNEI. The V segment lost 8 bases and the J segment 6 bases; nucleotides outside the gene matches: 4. This CDR3 is built from 13 residues. CDR3 amino acids: CASGSGRINEQFF. CDR3 DNA sequence: TGTGCCAGCGGTAGCGGGAGGATCAATGAGCAGTTCTTC.

The gene calls are TRBV6-6 and TRBJ2-2; 8 bases fit TRBD1. Germline trimming cut 2 bases from V and 1 base from J; bases unmatched to any gene: 6. CDR3 length equals 17 residues. Germline-derived CDR1 and CDR2 are MNHNY and SVGAGI (reference sequence). The CDR3 coding sequence is TGTGCCAGCAGTTACCAACTCGGGACAGGGAACACCGGGGAGCTGTTTTTT. The encoded protein is CASSYQLGTGNTGELFF.

In its sample, this clonotype was seen a few times. The chain joins TRBV7-2 to TRBJ1-1; the D is unclear. V gave up 3 bases and J gave up 3 bases, with 11 bases separating them. CDR1 is SGHTA and CDR2 is FQGNSA in the germline V gene. The CDR3 contains 14 residues. CDR3 in DNA: TGTGCCAGCAGCTTTACGACAAGACACACTGAAGCTTTCTTT. It codes for CASSFTTRHTEAFF.

The chain is built from TRBV5-6 and TRBJ1-6, with D uncertain. Germline V CDR1 and CDR2: SGHDT, YYEEEE. The CDR3 has 14 residues. Trimming took off 7 bases at V and 6 bases at J, with 14 bases between the two ends. The CDR3 region has the DNA TGTGCCAGCGGCGTGCAGGCGACTAATTCACCCCTCCACTTT. Its protein product is CASGVQATNSPLHF.

Many counts were recorded for this clonotype. CDR3 sequence (DNA): TGTGCCAGCAGTGTCCCCGACCTCGACAGGGTTTACTCCTACGAGCAGTACTTC. Its protein is CASSVPDLDRVYSYEQYF. The rearrangement joins TRBV28 to TRBJ2-7; TRBD1 matches 7 bases. Trimming removed 5 bases from V and 0 bases from J; junction bases left unmatched: 16. Germline CDR1 reads MDHEN; CDR2 reads SYDVKM. CDR3 length equals 18 residues.

This clonotype was detected only a few times. The chain joins TRBV4-1 to TRBJ1-5, with a weak D call TRBD1 (5 bases). V gave up 4 bases and J gave up 4 bases, with 14 bases separating them. The CDR3 has 15 residues. The germline gives CDR1 MGHRA, CDR2 YSYEKL. This CDR3 is CASSPLQGANQPQHF. The DNA for the CDR3 is TGCGCCAGCAGCCCTCTCCAGGGAGCTAATCAGCCCCAGCATTTT.

Points on this clonotype: Being one base from a much bigger clone, this may be a read error. This chain connects TRBV12-3 or TRBV12-4 to TRBJ2-1; weak D call: TRBD1 (6 bases). V lost 9 bases, J lost 5 bases, and 17 bases lay in between. The CDR3 loop spans 14 amino acids. This CDR3 is CASTNHRADNEQFF. CDR3 DNA: TGTGCCAGTACTAATCACAGGGCCGACAATGAGCAGTTCTTC.

This clonotype was detected only a few times. The rearrangement links TRBV20-1 to TRBJ2-5, with unresolved D. The J call may be in error: the DNA end matches TRBJ2-7 better. This CDR3 comprises 13 residues. Germline assignment: CDR1 DFQATT and CDR2 SNEGSKA (reference sequence). CDR3 coding DNA: TGCAGTGCTAGAGCGGCCGGGTTCTACGAGCAGTACTTC. Amino acids: CSARAAGFYEQYF.

For this clonotype: A much larger clone lies a single base off, so this may be a read error. The chain joins TRBV7-9 to TRBJ2-1; D call uncertain. The J call may be in error: the DNA end matches TRBJ2-7 better. Per the germline V gene, CDR1 is SEHNR and CDR2 is FQNEAQ (reference sequence). The CDR3 has 12 amino acids. CDR3 sequence: CASRRGDNEQYF. For the CDR3, the DNA is TGTGCCAGCCGGCGTGGAGACAATGAGCAGTACTTC.

The chain is built from TRBV20-1 and TRBJ1-2; D unresolved. V lost 0 bases and J lost 5, with 10 bases in between. There are 13 residues in the CDR3. The germline CDR1 and CDR2 sequences are DFQATT and SNEGSKA (reference sequence). CDR3 nucleotide sequence: TGCAGTGCTAGAGATGCCACCGGGTATGGCTACACCTTC. Translated, it gives CSARDATGYGYTF.

The CDR3 DNA reads TGTGCCAGCAGCTTAGCCCTTGCGGGGGGGGTGTTCTTC. Amino acids: CASSLALAGGVFF. J is TRBJ2-1 and V is TRBV7-2, with 9 positions matching TRBD2. The CDR3 is made up of 13 amino acids. Losses at the gene ends were 0 bases for V and 15 bases for J; bases not matched to a gene: 6. CDR1 SGHTA and CDR2 FQGNSA come from the germline V gene.

V and J are TRBV28 and TRBJ2-2; D remains ambiguous. Trimming pared 7 bases from V and 4 bases from J, leaving 10 bases between. The CDR3 is 13 amino acids. Germline V gene lookup returns CDR1 MDHEN and CDR2 SYDVKM. The CDR3 nucleotides are TGTGCCAGCACCTTACATTCCACCGGGGAGCTGTTTTTT. Translated: CASTLHSTGELFF.

The chain has TRBV12-3 or TRBV12-4 and TRBJ2-1; 10 bases align to TRBD2. The CDR3 covers 16 residues. V lost 6 bases and J lost 11; bases outside the gene matches: 16. CDR3 region: CASSPDGASGRPKQFF. The CDR3 nucleotides are TGTGCCAGCAGCCCCGATGGGGCTAGCGGGAGACCGAAGCAGTTCTTC.

The CDR3 region is CASSPMGAPSGANVLTF. As DNA, the CDR3 is TGTGCCAGCTCACCTATGGGGGCCCCCTCTGGGGCCAACGTCCTGACTTTC. The chain couples TRBV18 to TRBJ2-6; TRBD1 is a possible D gene (6 bases). This CDR3 is built from 17 residues. The V gene's germline CDR1 is KGHSH and CDR2 LQKENI. V was trimmed by 3 bases and J by 0 bases, leaving 12 bases between them.

In its sample, this clonotype was seen many times. The chain recombines TRBV5-1 with TRBJ1-4; no firm D call. CDR3 size: 15 residues. V gave up 4 bases and J gave up 0 bases, with 10 bases separating them. Germline V gene sequence: CDR1 SGHRS, CDR2 YFSETQ. DNA for the CDR3: TGCGCCAGCAGCCTTACCCCTGCAACTAATGAAAAACTGTTTTTT. This codes for CASSLTPATNEKLFF.

This chain joins TRBV29-1 and TRBJ2-7; TRBD2 matches at 7 bases. Germline CDR1 is SQVTM and CDR2 is ANQGSEA. V shed 3 bases and J 7 bases; nucleotides not matched to a gene: 12. The CDR3 extends over 14 amino acids. This CDR3 is CSVDVAGTYNEQYF. CDR3 nucleotide sequence: TGCAGCGTTGATGTAGCGGGCACTTACAATGAGCAGTACTTC.

This clonotype was counted only a few times. The chain recombines TRBV20-1 with TRBJ1-2, with D hard to call. The CDR3 is made up of 12 amino acids. V shed 3 bases and J shed 4 bases, with 9 bases lying between them. Per germline, CDR1 DFQATT and CDR2 SNEGSKA (reference sequence). CDR3 in amino acids: CSARAGSYGYTF. The CDR3 DNA is TGCAGTGCTAGGGCGGGGAGCTATGGCTACACCTTC.

This chain connects TRBV24-1 to TRBJ2-3; a weak D match, TRBD1 (7 bases). CDR3 length equals 14 residues. Germline CDR1 and CDR2: KGHDR and SFDVKD. V gave up 2 bases and J gave up 8 bases, with 13 bases separating them. This CDR3 reads CATSDSIRGATQYF. The CDR3 bases are TGTGCCACCAGTGATTCGATCAGGGGGGCTACGCAGTATTTT.

The CDR3 nucleotides are TGTGCCAGCAGCCGAGATTATAGCAATCAGCCCCAGCATTTT. Residues: CASSRDYSNQPQHF. The chain uses TRBV12-3 or TRBV12-4 and TRBJ1-5; D gene uncertain. This CDR3 has 14 amino acids. V was pared by 6 bases and J by 0 bases, with 9 bases between.